This TCR beta chain appears in the sequencing data of a study of Graves' ophthalmopathy and Graves' hyperthyroidism. The V gene's germline CDR1 is DFQATT and CDR2 SNEGSKA (reference sequence). The CDR3 has 15 residues. V lost 6 bases to trimming and J lost 0 bases; unmatched junction nucleotides: 9. Amplification of TCR beta CDR3 regions used RNA transcripts. An opening RT-PCR round employed HTBI primers and preceded a second-round multiplex PCR. MiXCR, run by TCRdb on the multiplex PCR reads, gives a single entry per CDR3 protein. This table holds 300,000 or so distinct CDR3 sequences, 17% found once. This clonotype came up many times. No antigen is known for it. Notes on the study in general: The model achieved approximately 71% sensitivity and 72.22% specificity for ophthalmopathy progression.

The sample consisted of peripheral blood. The chain recombines TRBV20-1 with TRBJ2-5; 8 bases agree with TRBD1. The receptor's source is an adult man with Graves' ophthalmopathy. DNA for the CDR3: TGCAGTGCCGATACAGGGGGTTTTTACCAAGAGACCCAGTACTTC. This encodes CSADTGGFYQETQYF.